This is a list of T cell receptor beta chains from one sample in a study of CD8+CD57+ T cells in acquired aplastic anemia. TCRdb processed the reads anew with MiXCR; each CDR3 protein has one entry. The sample holds about 95,000 distinct CDR3 sequences; around two thirds are singletons and the top ten take 50% to 70%. Sequenced material: sorted CD4+, CD8+, or CD8+CD57+ T cells (not recorded which) from PBMCs. These receptors all stem from a human donor with aplastic anemia. The CDR3 runs from the conserved cysteine through the conserved F or W. Each record gives: D gene, V gene, clone size, J gene, CDR3 DNA, CDR3 protein. A D gene is named only where the DNA matches it firmly. Some rows have no size entry. The others give once, few or many, or a class for an expanded clone.

d_gene: NA
v_gene: TRBV12-3/TRBV12-4
abundance: NA
j_gene: TRBJ2-6
CDR3nt: TGTGCCAGCAGCGTATGGGGTAGCTCTGGGGCCAACGTCCTGACTTTC
CDR3aa: CASSVWGSSGANVLTF

d_gene: TRBD1
v_gene: TRBV10-2
abundance: NA
j_gene: TRBJ1-2
CDR3nt: TGCGCCAGTAGTGGTCCAGGGGGCGCGGTTGGCTACACCTTC
CDR3aa: CASSGPGGAVGYTF

d_gene: NA
v_gene: TRBV20-1
abundance: NA
j_gene: TRBJ1-6
CDR3nt: TGCAGTGCTAGGGACGGCAGCTCCTATAATTCACCCCTCCACTTT
CDR3aa: CSARDGSSYNSPLHF

d_gene: NA
v_gene: TRBV20-1
abundance: NA
j_gene: TRBJ2-7
CDR3nt: TGCAGTGCTAGACCTAACTACGAGCAGTACTTC
CDR3aa: CSARPNYEQYF

d_gene: NA
v_gene: TRBV7-6
abundance: NA
j_gene: TRBJ2-1
CDR3nt: TGTGCCAGCAGCTTAGTTGCGAGTCCCCCGTTCTTC
CDR3aa: CASSLVASPPFF

d_gene: TRBD2
v_gene: TRBV20-1
abundance: NA
j_gene: TRBJ2-7
CDR3nt: TGCAGTGCTAGGTTGGGAGGGCCCCACGAGCAGTACTTC
CDR3aa: CSARLGGPHEQYF

d_gene: TRBD1
v_gene: TRBV9
abundance: NA
j_gene: TRBJ1-4
CDR3nt: TGTGCCAGCAGCGCCCGACAGGGGGCAGGCGAAAAACTGTTTTTT
CDR3aa: CASSARQGAGEKLFF

d_gene: NA
v_gene: TRBV2
abundance: few
j_gene: TRBJ2-3
CDR3nt: TGTGCCAGCAGCTTGGATAGCCGAGGCACAGATACGCAGTATTTT
CDR3aa: CASSLDSRGTDTQYF

d_gene: NA
v_gene: TRBV10-2
abundance: NA
j_gene: TRBJ2-7
CDR3nt: TGCGCCAGCAGTTACTCGAGCGGCTACGAGCAGTACTTC
CDR3aa: CASSYSSGYEQYF

d_gene: TRBD1
v_gene: TRBV6-2/TRBV6-3
abundance: many
j_gene: TRBJ2-1
CDR3nt: TGTGCCAGCAGTTACTCGGGGACAGGGAAATATGAGCAGTTCTTC
CDR3aa: CASSYSGTGKYEQFF

d_gene: NA
v_gene: TRBV2
abundance: medium-sized
j_gene: TRBJ1-2
CDR3nt: TGTGCCAGCAGTGGAGGAAACTATGGCTACACCTTC
CDR3aa: CASSGGNYGYTF

d_gene: NA
v_gene: TRBV10-3
abundance: NA
j_gene: TRBJ2-6
CDR3nt: TGTGCCATCAGGGGTGTGTACGGGGCCAACGTCCTGACTTTC
CDR3aa: CAIRGVYGANVLTF

d_gene: NA
v_gene: TRBV7-2
abundance: NA
j_gene: TRBJ1-1
CDR3nt: TGTGCCAGCAGCGGGGCTGGGGGGACTGAAGCTTTCTTT
CDR3aa: CASSGAGGTEAFF

d_gene: NA
v_gene: TRBV12-3/TRBV12-4
abundance: NA
j_gene: TRBJ2-2
CDR3nt: TGTGCCAGCAGCTCGTTTCCCCCTAGCGAGAACACCGGGGAGCTGTTTTTT
CDR3aa: CASSSFPPSENTGELFF

d_gene: TRBD2
v_gene: TRBV24-1
abundance: NA
j_gene: TRBJ2-3
CDR3nt: TGTGCCACCAGCGCGCGGGGGGGCCCTCCTAGCACAGATACGCAGTATTTT
CDR3aa: CATSARGGPPSTDTQYF

d_gene: NA
v_gene: TRBV15
abundance: NA
j_gene: TRBJ1-5
CDR3nt: TGTGCCACCAGCAGCCAAAATCAGCCCCAGCATTTT
CDR3aa: CATSSQNQPQHF

d_gene: NA
v_gene: TRBV10-3
abundance: NA
j_gene: TRBJ1-5
CDR3nt: TGTGCCACTTATGGGGGAGATAGCAATCAGCCCCAGCATTTT
CDR3aa: CATYGGDSNQPQHF